A single sample is the source of the 6 T cell receptor beta chains below, sequenced in a study of T cell clonotyping in hematopoietic cell transplantation. Profiled with immunoSEQ multiplex PCR; TCRdb holds only in-frame clones, not every one. The data hold 40,000 to 45,000 clones, with 94% observed a single time. Sequenced material: peripheral blood mononuclear cells. These receptors all come from a woman aged 45-65 years in good health. Some clones in this sample may be carry-over from other donors' samples.

V and J are TRBV2 and TRBJ2-5; D gene ambiguous. The ends were cut back, 3 bases at V and 5 bases at J, with 7 bases in the middle. This CDR3 contains 12 residues. The germline gives CDR1 SNHLY, CDR2 FYNNEI. The DNA for the CDR3 is TGTGCCAGCAGTGACTATTTGGAGACCCAGTACTTC. Translating it yields CASSDYLETQYF.

The chain joins TRBV5-1 to TRBJ2-2; TRBD2 aligns across 8 bases. The CDR3 has 15 amino acids. CDR1 and CDR2 from the germline V gene are SGHRS and YFSETQ. V trimming: 1 base; J trimming: 4 bases; junction bases outside the gene matches: 3. The CDR3 DNA reads TGCGCCAGCAGCTTGTCTACTAGCGGCACCGGGGAGCTGTTTTTT. This sequence encodes CASSLSTSGTGELFF.

The rearrangement links TRBV19 to TRBJ2-1; D may correspond to TRBD1 or TRBD2 (5 bases each). V lost 6 bases and J 5 bases, leaving 17 bases between the germline ends. The germline CDR1 and CDR2 sequences are LNHDA and SQIVND (reference sequence). This CDR3 is built from 15 residues. The chain's CDR3 is CASSRDPSSHNEQFF. The CDR3 region has the DNA TGTGCCAGTAGCCGGGACCCATCCTCTCACAATGAGCAGTTCTTC.

The chain employs TRBV5-6 and TRBJ2-2; D gene unclear. Germline V gene sequence: CDR1 SGHDT, CDR2 YYEEEE. The V gene lost 2 bases and the J gene lost 4 bases, with 12 bases spanning the gap. The CDR3 has 15 amino acids. The CDR3 DNA reads as TGTGCCAGCAGCTTTCTAGGGCCCTCCACCGGGGAGCTGTTTTTT. Translated, it gives CASSFLGPSTGELFF.

The chain joins TRBV27 to TRBJ1-3; D ambiguous. CDR3 length: 13 residues. V lost 8 bases to trimming and J lost 0 bases, with 8 bases between them. The V gene's germline CDR1 is MNHEY and CDR2 SMNVEV (reference sequence). The CDR3, as DNA: TGTGCCAGCGGGGTAAACTCTGGAAACACCATATATTTT. It encodes CASGVNSGNTIYF.

The V call is TRBV7-3, the J call TRBJ2-5; TRBD1 matches 8 bases. The CDR3 loop spans 14 amino acids. CDR1 and CDR2 (germline): SGHTA, FQGTGA. V lost 5 bases and J lost 4; bases outside the gene matches: 6. The CDR3 nucleotides are TGTGCCAGCAGCCCGACAGGGGTCGGAGAGACCCAGTACTTC. Translating it yields CASSPTGVGETQYF.